The 27 T cell receptor beta chains below come from one sample, sequenced in a study of shared clonotypes between healthy human individuals. Data came from immunoSEQ multiplex PCR; TCRdb stores just in-frame clones and leaves some out. The sample consists of some 550,000 clones, approximately 97% of them appearing once. Sample: naive CD4+ T cells sorted from blood. Subset denoted: CD45RA+ positively selected. All receptors derive from a woman aged 30 to 39 in good health.

The DNA of the CDR3 is TGTGCCAGCTCACCCGGCAGGGGGCAAGATGGCTACACCTTC. This translates into CASSPGRGQDGYTF. The chain uses TRBV18 and TRBJ1-2; TRBD1 aligns across 8 bases. The V gene end was trimmed by 3 bases and the J gene end by 6 bases; junction bases not matched to a gene: 6. This CDR3 has 14 residues. Germline CDR1 KGHSH, CDR2 LQKENI.

This chain connects TRBV10-1 to TRBJ2-7, with a possible D match to TRBD1 (5 bases). V dropped 8 bases and J dropped 4 bases, with 21 bases sitting between them. Germline lookup yields CDR1 WNHNN and CDR2 SYGVQD (reference sequence). The CDR3 has 15 amino acids. CDR3 residues: CASYRIESVHYEQYF. CDR3 nucleotides: TGCGCCAGCTACAGGATCGAGTCCGTTCATTACGAGCAGTACTTC.

CDR3 sequence: CASSLVAGGAVGYTF. CDR3 bases: TGTGCCAGCAGCTTAGTAGCAGGGGGCGCGGTGGGCTACACCTTC. The V call is TRBV11-2, the J call TRBJ1-2; 8 bases match TRBD1. The CDR3 covers 15 residues. V was pared by 1 base and J by 8 bases, with 9 bases of the junction left unmatched. Germline lookup yields CDR1 SGHAT and CDR2 FQNNGV.

This sequence joins TRBV27 and TRBJ2-4; D remains ambiguous. The CDR3 totals 15 residues. From germline, CDR1 is MNHEY and CDR2 SMNVEV (reference sequence). The V end was cut by 8 bases, the J end by 3 bases, with 17 bases between. CDR3 protein: CASARFHLGKNIQYF. The DNA for the CDR3 is TGTGCCAGCGCCCGTTTTCACCTCGGCAAAAACATTCAGTACTTC.

V and J are TRBV5-1 and TRBJ1-1; 8 nucleotides line up with TRBD1. The CDR3 spans 14 residues. Germline CDR1 is SGHRS and CDR2 is YFSETQ. With V trimmed by 0 bases and J by 8 bases, 6 bases remained unmatched. The CDR3 region has the DNA TGCGCCAGCAGCTTGGTGCTGGACAGGGTCGAAGCTTTCTTT. Translating gives CASSLVLDRVEAFF.

The gene calls are TRBV6-6 and TRBJ2-2; D not certain. CDR1 MNHNY and CDR2 SVGAGI come from the germline V gene (reference sequence). The CDR3 extends over 14 amino acids. The ends were cut back, 6 bases at V and 4 bases at J, with 12 bases in the middle. The CDR3 bases are TGTGCCAGCAGACCTGAACATCGCACCGGGGAGCTGTTTTTT. It encodes CASRPEHRTGELFF.

The DNA for the CDR3 is TGCAGCGTTGAGTCGCGGAGAGGGGCAGATACGCAGTATTTT. Translated, it gives CSVESRRGADTQYF. The gene calls are TRBV29-1 and TRBJ2-3; possibly TRBD1 or TRBD2 for D (5 bases each). The CDR3 runs to 14 residues. The germline V gene encodes CDR1 SQVTM and CDR2 ANQGSEA. Trimming pared 3 bases from V and 4 bases from J, leaving 14 bases between.

The V gene is TRBV28, the J gene TRBJ2-7; TRBD2 matches at 8 bases. There are 15 residues in the CDR3. V lost 9 bases and J lost 2; bases outside the gene matches: 12. From germline, CDR1 is MDHEN and CDR2 SYDVKM. DNA for the CDR3: TGTGCCAGTCTCCGAGTTCAGCGGGGGACCTACGAGCAGTACTTC. Protein: CASLRVQRGTYEQYF.

The rearrangement links TRBV27 to TRBJ1-5; D is perhaps TRBD1 (6 bases). This CDR3 has 16 residues. V was cut by 5 bases and J by 4 bases, with 18 bases left in between. In germline, CDR1 is MNHEY, CDR2 SMNVEV (reference sequence). DNA for the CDR3: TGTGCCAGCAGTCCCCTGCAATCAACAGGGAATCAGCCCCAGCATTTT. This gives the protein CASSPLQSTGNQPQHF.

The rearrangement links TRBV18 to TRBJ2-7, with D perhaps being TRBD1 or TRBD2 (5 bases each). V lost 8 bases to trimming and J lost 0 bases, with 17 bases between them. Germline V gives CDR1 KGHSH, CDR2 LQKENI. The length of the CDR3 is 15 residues. CDR3 bases: TGTGCCAGCCTAAAGACGGGACCGAGCTCCTACGAGCAGTACTTC. This codes for CASLKTGPSSYEQYF.

The rearrangement joins TRBV5-1 to TRBJ2-1, with TRBD2 matching 8 bases. This CDR3 is built from 16 residues. Germline CDR1 and CDR2: SGHRS and YFSETQ. V lost 0 bases to trimming and J lost 10 bases; unmatched junction nucleotides: 12. CDR3 bases: TGCGCCAGCAGCTTGGGGCCGGCGGGAGGAGATTACGAGCAGTTCTTC. This encodes CASSLGPAGGDYEQFF.

V usage is TRBV5-1 and J usage is TRBJ2-7; D tentatively fits TRBD1 or TRBD2 (5 bases each). V lost 0 bases, J lost 6 bases, and 13 bases lay in between. Per the germline V gene, CDR1 is SGHRS and CDR2 is YFSETQ. The length of the CDR3 is 14 residues. CDR3 in amino acids: CASSLVQGVAEQYF. The CDR3 coding sequence is TGCGCCAGCAGCTTGGTTCAGGGAGTTGCCGAGCAGTACTTC.

The J gene is TRBJ2-3, the V gene TRBV7-2; 8 bases match TRBD1. Germline assignment: CDR1 SGHTA and CDR2 FQGNSA. CDR3 length: 16 amino acids. Trimming removed 0 bases from V and 6 bases from J; junction bases left unmatched: 8. The chain's CDR3 is CASSLAPQGGADTQYF. The CDR3 bases are TGTGCCAGCAGCTTAGCCCCACAGGGGGGAGCGGATACGCAGTATTTT.

The CDR3 spells CASSIPRAHEQYF. Written as DNA, the CDR3 is TGTGCCAGTAGTATCCCCAGGGCCCACGAGCAGTACTTC. This sequence joins TRBV19 and TRBJ2-7, with D possibly matching TRBD1 (5 bases). Germline V gives CDR1 LNHDA, CDR2 SQIVND (reference sequence). The CDR3 consists of 13 residues. V was pared by 3 bases and J by 5 bases, with 11 bases between.

The chain carries TRBV7-3 and TRBJ2-7; D might be TRBD2 (6 bases). Trimming cost V 1 base and J 4 bases, with 14 bases left between them. The CDR3 consists of 15 residues. Germline values: CDR1 SGHTA, CDR2 FQGTGA. For the CDR3, the DNA is TGTGCCAGCAGCTTAAGAGGCGGGGACGAATACGAGCAGTACTTC. Translated: CASSLRGGDEYEQYF.

The chain combines TRBV18 with TRBJ2-7; D gene ambiguous. Trimming removed 0 bases from V and 6 bases from J, with 9 bases in between. The CDR3 is made up of 13 amino acids. CDR1 and CDR2 from the germline V gene are KGHSH and LQKENI. The CDR3 here is CASSPPAIFEQYF. As DNA, the CDR3 is TGTGCCAGCTCACCACCCGCTATCTTCGAGCAGTACTTC. Variable domain in full (rest from reference TRBV18 and TRBJ2-7): NAGVMQNPRHLVRRRGQEARLRCSPMKGHSHVYWYRQLPEEGLKFMVYLQKENIIDESGMPKERFSAEFPKEGPSILRIQQVVRGDSAAYFCASSPPAIFEQYFGPGTRLTVT.

The CDR3 sequence: CASNPPGNTGELFF. The CDR3 DNA reads as TGTGCCAGTAATCCGCCCGGGAACACCGGGGAGCTGTTTTTT. The chain couples TRBV19 to TRBJ2-2; D gene ambiguous. The CDR3 consists of 14 residues. Trimming took 7 bases from V and 1 from J, leaving 10 bases between them. Germline V gene data show CDR1 as LNHDA and CDR2 as SQIVND (reference sequence).

The gene calls are TRBV18 and TRBJ2-7; tentatively, D is TRBD1 (5 bases). V was trimmed by 2 bases and J by 0 bases, leaving 8 bases between them. Per the germline V gene, CDR1 is KGHSH and CDR2 is LQKENI. The CDR3 runs 14 residues. The CDR3 is CASSPGAFSYEQYF. The CDR3 DNA reads TGTGCCAGCTCACCAGGGGCTTTCTCCTACGAGCAGTACTTC.

This sequence joins TRBV7-2 and TRBJ2-3, with 11 positions matching TRBD2. Germline values: CDR1 SGHTA, CDR2 FQGNSA. The CDR3 spans 17 residues. V was pared by 5 bases and J by 1 base, with 8 bases of the junction left unmatched. DNA for the CDR3: TGTGCCAGCAGCCACACTAGCGGGAGACCGGGCACAGATACGCAGTATTTT. This encodes CASSHTSGRPGTDTQYF.

CDR3 DNA sequence: TGTGCCAGCAGCCCCCCGGGACTACCTACCTACGAGCAGTACTTC. Its protein product is CASSPPGLPTYEQYF. The chain recombines TRBV7-8 with TRBJ2-7, with 7 bases matching TRBD2. CDR1 SGHVS and CDR2 FQNEAQ come from the germline V gene. This CDR3 is 15 amino acids long. With V trimmed by 5 bases and J by 2 bases, 9 bases remained unmatched.

The chain combines TRBV9 with TRBJ2-7; 7 nucleotides match TRBD1. This CDR3 is 12 amino acids long. CDR1 is SGDLS and CDR2 is YYNGEE in the germline V gene. The trim removed 3 bases at V and 5 bases at J, leaving 2 bases unmatched. In DNA, the CDR3 is TGTGCCAGCAGCGGGGACAGCGACGAGCAGTACTTC. Its translation: CASSGDSDEQYF.

The chain links TRBV4-2 to TRBJ2-1; D is perhaps TRBD2 (6 bases). The V end was cut by 0 bases, the J end by 0 bases, with 9 bases between. Germline CDR1 is LGHNA and CDR2 is YNFKEQ. This CDR3 has 16 amino acids. CDR3 protein: CASSQDGGASYNEQFF. In DNA, the CDR3 is TGTGCCAGCAGCCAAGACGGCGGGGCCTCCTACAATGAGCAGTTCTTC.

The rearrangement links TRBV27 to TRBJ1-4; D is unclear. Germline V lookup: CDR1 MNHEY, CDR2 SMNVEV (reference sequence). The CDR3 runs to 12 residues. V lost 6 bases and J 7 bases, leaving 9 bases between the germline ends. CDR3 in DNA: TGTGCCAGCAGCGAGCTCGGTGAAAAACTGTTTTTT. This translates into CASSELGEKLFF.

The rearrangement uses TRBV11-3 and TRBJ2-7; D might be TRBD2 (5 bases). Trimming pared 5 bases from V and 1 base from J, leaving 9 bases between. CDR3 length equals 13 residues. Per the germline V gene, CDR1 is SGHNT and CDR2 is YENEEA. CDR3 residues: CASSRGLSYEQYF. In nucleotides, the CDR3 is TGTGCCAGCAGCCGTGGACTTTCCTACGAGCAGTACTTC.

This sequence joins TRBV5-1 and TRBJ2-7; 7 positions match TRBD1. J gave up 6 bases and V 3 bases, and 12 bases lay outside the gene matches. This CDR3 region has 15 residues. Germline V CDR1 and CDR2: SGHRS, YFSETQ. The CDR3 bases are TGCGCCAGCAGCTGGGCACAGGGGCCAGAGGGCGAGCAGTACTTC. It codes for CASSWAQGPEGEQYF.

This chain uses TRBV7-2 with TRBJ2-2, with 12 bases that match TRBD2. This CDR3 comprises 17 residues. The germline gives CDR1 SGHTA, CDR2 FQGNSA. V lost 5 bases, J lost 2 bases, and 6 bases stayed unmatched. The CDR3 reads CASSLLAGGLNTGELFF. The CDR3 nucleotides are TGTGCCAGCAGCCTACTAGCGGGAGGACTCAACACCGGGGAGCTGTTTTTT.

This chain connects TRBV5-4 to TRBJ1-4, with D possibly TRBD1 on 6 matching bases. The germline V and J ends were trimmed by 5 bases and 3 bases, with 17 bases remaining between them. The CDR3 has 16 residues. Germline V gene data show CDR1 as SGHNT and CDR2 as YYREEE (reference sequence). CDR3 nucleotide sequence: TGTGCCAGCAGTAACTTCTACAGGGATTCTAATGAAAAACTGTTTTTT. Residues: CASSNFYRDSNEKLFF.